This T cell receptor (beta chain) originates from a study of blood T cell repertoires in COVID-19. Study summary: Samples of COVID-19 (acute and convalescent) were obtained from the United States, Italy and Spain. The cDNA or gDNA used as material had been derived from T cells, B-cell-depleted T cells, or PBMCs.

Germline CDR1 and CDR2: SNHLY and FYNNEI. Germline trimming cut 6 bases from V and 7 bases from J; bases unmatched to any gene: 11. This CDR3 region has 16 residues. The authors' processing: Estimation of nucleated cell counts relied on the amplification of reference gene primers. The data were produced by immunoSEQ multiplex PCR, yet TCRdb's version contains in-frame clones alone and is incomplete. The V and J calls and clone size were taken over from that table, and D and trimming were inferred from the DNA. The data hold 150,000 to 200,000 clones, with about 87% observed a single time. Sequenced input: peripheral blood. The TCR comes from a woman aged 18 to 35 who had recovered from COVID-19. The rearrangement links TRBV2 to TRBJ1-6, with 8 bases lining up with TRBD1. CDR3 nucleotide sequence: TGTGCCAGCAGCGATCAGAGACAGGGGCAAAATTCACCCCTCCACTTT. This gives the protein CASSDQRQGQNSPLHF.